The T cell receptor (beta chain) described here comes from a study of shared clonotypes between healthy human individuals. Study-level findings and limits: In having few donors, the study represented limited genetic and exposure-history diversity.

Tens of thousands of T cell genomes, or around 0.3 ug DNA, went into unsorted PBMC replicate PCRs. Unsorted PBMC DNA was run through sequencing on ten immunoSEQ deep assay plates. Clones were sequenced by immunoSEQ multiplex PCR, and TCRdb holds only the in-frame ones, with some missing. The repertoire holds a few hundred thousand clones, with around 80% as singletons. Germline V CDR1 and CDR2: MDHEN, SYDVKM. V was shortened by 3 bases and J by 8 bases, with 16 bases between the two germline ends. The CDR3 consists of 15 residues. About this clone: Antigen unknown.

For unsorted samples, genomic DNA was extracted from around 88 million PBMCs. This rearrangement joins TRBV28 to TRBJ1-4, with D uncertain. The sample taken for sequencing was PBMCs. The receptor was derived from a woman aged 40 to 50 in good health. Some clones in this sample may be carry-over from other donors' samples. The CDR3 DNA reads TGTGCCAGCAGTTTTTCTTCTACAGTCGCAGAAAAACTGTTTTTT. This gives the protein CASSFSSTVAEKLFF.